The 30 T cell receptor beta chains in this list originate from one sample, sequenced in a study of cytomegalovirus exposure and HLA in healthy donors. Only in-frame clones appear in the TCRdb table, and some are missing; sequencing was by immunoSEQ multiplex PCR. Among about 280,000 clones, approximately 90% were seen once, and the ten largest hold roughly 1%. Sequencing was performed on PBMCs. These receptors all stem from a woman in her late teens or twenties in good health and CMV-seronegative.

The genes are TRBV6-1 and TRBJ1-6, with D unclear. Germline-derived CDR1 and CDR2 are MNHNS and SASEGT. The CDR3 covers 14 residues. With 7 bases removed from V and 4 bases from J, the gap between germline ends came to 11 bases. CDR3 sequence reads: CASNERLYNSPLHF. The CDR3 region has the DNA TGTGCCAGCAACGAACGACTGTATAATTCACCCCTCCACTTT.

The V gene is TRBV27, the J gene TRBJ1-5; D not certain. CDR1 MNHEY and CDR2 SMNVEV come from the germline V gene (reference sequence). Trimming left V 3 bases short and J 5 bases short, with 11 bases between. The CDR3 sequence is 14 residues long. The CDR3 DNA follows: TGTGCCAGCAGTTTGAACTTACGTGATCAGCCCCAGCATTTT. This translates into CASSLNLRDQPQHF.

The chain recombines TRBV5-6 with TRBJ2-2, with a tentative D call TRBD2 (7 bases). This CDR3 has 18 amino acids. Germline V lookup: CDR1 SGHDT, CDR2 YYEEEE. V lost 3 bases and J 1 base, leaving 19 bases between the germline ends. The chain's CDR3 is CASSSEGGAMVNTGELFF. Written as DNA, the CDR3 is TGTGCCAGCAGCTCCGAAGGGGGGGCGATGGTGAACACCGGGGAGCTGTTTTTT.

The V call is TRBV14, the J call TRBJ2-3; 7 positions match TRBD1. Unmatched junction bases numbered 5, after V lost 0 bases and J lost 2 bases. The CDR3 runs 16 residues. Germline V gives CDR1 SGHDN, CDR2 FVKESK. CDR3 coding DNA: TGTGCCAGCAGCCAAGATGACAGGGCCTCCACAGATACGCAGTATTTT. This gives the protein CASSQDDRASTDTQYF.

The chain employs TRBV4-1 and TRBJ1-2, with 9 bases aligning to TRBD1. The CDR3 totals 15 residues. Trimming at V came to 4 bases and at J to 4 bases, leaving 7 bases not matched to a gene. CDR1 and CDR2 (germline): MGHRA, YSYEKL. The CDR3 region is CASSPGPGQGYGYTF. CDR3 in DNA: TGCGCCAGCAGCCCGGGTCCGGGACAGGGCTATGGCTACACCTTC.

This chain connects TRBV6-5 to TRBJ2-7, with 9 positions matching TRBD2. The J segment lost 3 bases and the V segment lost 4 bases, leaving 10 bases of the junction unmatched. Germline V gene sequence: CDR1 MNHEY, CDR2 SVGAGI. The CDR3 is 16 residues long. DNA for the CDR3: TGTGCCAGCAGTTCCAAAGGGAAGCGGGAGGACTACGAGCAGTACTTC. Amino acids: CASSSKGKREDYEQYF.

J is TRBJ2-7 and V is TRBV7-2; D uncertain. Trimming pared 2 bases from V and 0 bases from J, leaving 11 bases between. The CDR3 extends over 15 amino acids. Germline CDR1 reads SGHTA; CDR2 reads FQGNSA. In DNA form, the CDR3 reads TGTGCCAGCAGCTTAACGGGTGGTGACTCCTACGAGCAGTACTTC. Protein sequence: CASSLTGGDSYEQYF. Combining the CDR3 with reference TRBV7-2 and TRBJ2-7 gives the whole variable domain GAGVSQSPSNKVTEKGKDVELRCDPISGHTALYWYRQSLGQGLEFLIYFQGNSAPDKSGLPSDRFSAERTGGSVSTLTIQRTQQEDSAVYLCASSLTGGDSYEQYFGPGTRLTVT.

The CDR3 loop is CATSQGGREETQYF. The CDR3 region has the DNA TGTGCCACCAGCCAGGGTGGGAGGGAAGAGACCCAGTACTTC. J is TRBJ2-5 and V is TRBV15; 7 nucleotides agree with TRBD2. J lost 3 bases, V lost 5 bases, and 6 bases had no gene match. Germline CDR1 LNHNV, CDR2 YYDKDF (reference sequence). This CDR3 has 14 residues.

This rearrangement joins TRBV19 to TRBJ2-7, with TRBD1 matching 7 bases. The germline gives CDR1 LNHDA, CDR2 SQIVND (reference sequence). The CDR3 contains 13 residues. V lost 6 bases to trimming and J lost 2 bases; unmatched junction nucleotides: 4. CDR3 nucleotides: TGTGCCAGTAGGCCCGGGACAGCCTACGAGCAGTACTTC. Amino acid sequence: CASRPGTAYEQYF.

CDR3 protein: CASSSRSQTGTGRTEAFF. The CDR3 DNA sequence: TGTGCCAGCAGTTCCCGATCCCAAACCGGGACAGGGCGCACTGAAGCTTTCTTT. The chain employs TRBV28 and TRBJ1-1; TRBD1 aligns across 9 bases. Losses at the gene ends were 4 bases for V and 4 bases for J; bases not matched to a gene: 16. Germline V lookup: CDR1 MDHEN, CDR2 SYDVKM. The CDR3 loop spans 18 amino acids.

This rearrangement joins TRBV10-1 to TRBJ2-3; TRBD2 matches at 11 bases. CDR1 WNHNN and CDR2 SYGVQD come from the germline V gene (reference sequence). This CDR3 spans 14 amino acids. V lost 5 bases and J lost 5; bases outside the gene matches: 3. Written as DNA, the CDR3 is TGCGCCAGCAGTCTGACTAGCGGGAAAGATACGCAGTATTTT. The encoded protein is CASSLTSGKDTQYF.

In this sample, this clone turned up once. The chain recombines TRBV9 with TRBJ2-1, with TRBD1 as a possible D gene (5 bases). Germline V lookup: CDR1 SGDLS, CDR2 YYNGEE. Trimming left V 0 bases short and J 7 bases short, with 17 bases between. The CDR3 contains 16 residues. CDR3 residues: CASSVGLGAGSNEQFF. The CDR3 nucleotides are TGTGCCAGCAGCGTAGGTCTAGGGGCTGGGTCGAATGAGCAGTTCTTC.

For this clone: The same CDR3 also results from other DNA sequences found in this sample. The CDR3 sequence is CASSVGTGDYGYTF. The CDR3 DNA reads as TGTGCCAGCAGCGTAGGGACAGGGGACTATGGCTACACCTTC. V usage is TRBV9 and J usage is TRBJ1-2; 9 nucleotides agree with TRBD1. CDR1 is SGDLS and CDR2 is YYNGEE in the germline V gene. V trimming: 0 bases; J trimming: 3 bases; junction bases outside the gene matches: 0. The CDR3 runs to 14 residues.

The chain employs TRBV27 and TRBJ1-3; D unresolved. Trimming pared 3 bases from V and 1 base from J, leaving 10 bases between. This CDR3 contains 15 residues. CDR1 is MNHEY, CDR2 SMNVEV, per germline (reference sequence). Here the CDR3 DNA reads TGTGCCAGCAGTTTCGGGGTTCGGTCTGGAAACACCATATATTTT. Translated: CASSFGVRSGNTIYF.

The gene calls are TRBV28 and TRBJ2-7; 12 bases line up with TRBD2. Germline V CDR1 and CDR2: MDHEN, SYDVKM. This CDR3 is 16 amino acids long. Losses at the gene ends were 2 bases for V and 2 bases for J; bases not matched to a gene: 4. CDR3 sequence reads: CASSLALAGGTYEQYF. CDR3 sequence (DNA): TGTGCCAGCAGTTTAGCGCTAGCGGGAGGGACCTACGAGCAGTACTTC. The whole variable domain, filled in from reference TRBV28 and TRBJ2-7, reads DVKVTQSSRYLVKRTGEKVFLECVQDMDHENMFWYRQDPGLGLRLIYFSYDVKMKEKGDIPEGYSVSREKKERFSLILESASTNQTSMYLCASSLALAGGTYEQYFGPGTRLTVT.

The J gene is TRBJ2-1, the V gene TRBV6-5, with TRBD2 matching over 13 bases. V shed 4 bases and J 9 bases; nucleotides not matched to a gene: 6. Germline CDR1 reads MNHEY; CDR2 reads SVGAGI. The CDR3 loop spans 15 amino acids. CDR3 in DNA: TGTGCCAGCAGTTTCCGGACTAGCGGGAGCACTGAGCAGTTCTTC. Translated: CASSFRTSGSTEQFF.

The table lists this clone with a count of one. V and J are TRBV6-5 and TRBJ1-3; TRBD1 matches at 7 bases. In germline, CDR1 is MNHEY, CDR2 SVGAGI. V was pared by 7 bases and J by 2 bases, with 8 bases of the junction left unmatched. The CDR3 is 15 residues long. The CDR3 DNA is TGTGCCAGCACCCCCGACAGGGCGGCTGGAAACACCATATATTTT. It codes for CASTPDRAAGNTIYF.

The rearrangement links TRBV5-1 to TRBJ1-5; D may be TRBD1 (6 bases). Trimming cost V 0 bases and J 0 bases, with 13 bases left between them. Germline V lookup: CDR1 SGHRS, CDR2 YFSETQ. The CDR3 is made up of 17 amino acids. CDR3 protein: CASSLGPDSNSNQPQHF. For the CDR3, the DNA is TGCGCCAGCAGCTTGGGACCGGACAGTAATAGCAATCAGCCCCAGCATTTT.

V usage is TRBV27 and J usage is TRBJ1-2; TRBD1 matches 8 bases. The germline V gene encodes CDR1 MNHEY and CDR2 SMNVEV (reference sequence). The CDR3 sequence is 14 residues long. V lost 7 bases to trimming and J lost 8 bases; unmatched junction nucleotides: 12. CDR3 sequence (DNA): TGTGCCAGCAAATTAGACAGGGGACATCAGGGCTACACCTTC. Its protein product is CASKLDRGHQGYTF.

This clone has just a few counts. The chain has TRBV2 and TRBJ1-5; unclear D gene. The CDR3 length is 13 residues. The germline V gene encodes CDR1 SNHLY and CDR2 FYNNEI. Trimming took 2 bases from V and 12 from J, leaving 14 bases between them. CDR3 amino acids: CASSETVAPHQHF. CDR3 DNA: TGTGCCAGCAGTGAAACAGTCGCCCCTCACCAGCATTTT. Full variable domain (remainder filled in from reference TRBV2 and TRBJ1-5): EPEVTQTPSHQVTQMGQEVILRCVPISNHLYFYWYRQILGQKVEFLVSFYNNEISEKSEIFDDQFSVERPDGSNFTLKIRSTKLEDSAMYFCASSETVAPHQHFGDGTRLSIL.

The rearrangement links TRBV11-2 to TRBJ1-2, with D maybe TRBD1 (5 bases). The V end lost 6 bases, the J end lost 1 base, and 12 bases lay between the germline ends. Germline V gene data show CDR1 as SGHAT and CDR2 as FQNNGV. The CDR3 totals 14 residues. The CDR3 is CASSRSQVNYGYTF. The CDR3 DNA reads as TGTGCCAGCAGTCGATCACAGGTTAACTATGGCTACACCTTC.

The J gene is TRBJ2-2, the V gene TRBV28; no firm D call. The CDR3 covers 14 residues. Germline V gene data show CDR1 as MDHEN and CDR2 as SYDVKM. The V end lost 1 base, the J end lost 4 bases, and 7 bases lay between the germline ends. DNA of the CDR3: TGTGCCAGCAGTTTATTTCAATCCACCGGGGAGCTGTTTTTT. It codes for CASSLFQSTGELFF.

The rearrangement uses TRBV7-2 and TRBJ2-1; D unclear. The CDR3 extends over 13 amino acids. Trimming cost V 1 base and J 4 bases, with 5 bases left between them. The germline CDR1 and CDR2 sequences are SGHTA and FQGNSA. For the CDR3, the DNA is TGTGCCAGCAGCTTAGAGCGTTACAATGAGCAGTTCTTC. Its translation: CASSLERYNEQFF.

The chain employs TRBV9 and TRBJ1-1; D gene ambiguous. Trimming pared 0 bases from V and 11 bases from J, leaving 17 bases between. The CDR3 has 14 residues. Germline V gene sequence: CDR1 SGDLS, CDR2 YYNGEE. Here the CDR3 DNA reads TGTGCCAGCAGCGTAGAAGTACCCCCCCGGGTGGCTTTCTTT. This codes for CASSVEVPPRVAFF.

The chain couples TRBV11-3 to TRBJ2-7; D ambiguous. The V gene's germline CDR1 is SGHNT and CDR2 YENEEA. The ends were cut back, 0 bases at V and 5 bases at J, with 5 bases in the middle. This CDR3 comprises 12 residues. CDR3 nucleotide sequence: TGTGCCAGCAGCTTAGAGGGCAACGAGCAGTACTTC. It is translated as CASSLEGNEQYF.

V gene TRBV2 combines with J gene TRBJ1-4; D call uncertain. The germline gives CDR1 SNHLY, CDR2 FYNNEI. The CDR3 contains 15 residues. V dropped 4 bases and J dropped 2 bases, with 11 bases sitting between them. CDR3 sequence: CASSVYSRTNEKLFF. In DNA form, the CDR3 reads TGTGCCAGCAGTGTTTACTCCAGGACTAATGAAAAACTGTTTTTT.

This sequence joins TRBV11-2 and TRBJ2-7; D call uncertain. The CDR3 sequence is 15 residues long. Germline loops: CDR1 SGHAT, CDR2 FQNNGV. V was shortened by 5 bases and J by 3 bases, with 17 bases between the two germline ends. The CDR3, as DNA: TGTGCCAGCAGCCGCCCCGGTGTAAAAGACTACGAGCAGTACTTC. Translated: CASSRPGVKDYEQYF.

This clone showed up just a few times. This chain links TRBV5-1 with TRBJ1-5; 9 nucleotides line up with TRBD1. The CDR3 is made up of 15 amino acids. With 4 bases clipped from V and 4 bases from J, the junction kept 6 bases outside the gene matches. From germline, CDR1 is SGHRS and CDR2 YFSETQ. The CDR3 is CASSPGQGRNQPQHF. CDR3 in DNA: TGCGCCAGCAGCCCCGGACAGGGGAGGAATCAGCCCCAGCATTTT.

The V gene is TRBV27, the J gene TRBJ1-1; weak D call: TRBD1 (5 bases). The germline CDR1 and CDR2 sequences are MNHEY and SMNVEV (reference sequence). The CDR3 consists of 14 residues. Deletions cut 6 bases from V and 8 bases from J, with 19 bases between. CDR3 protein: CASRLTSTGGEAFF. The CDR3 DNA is TGTGCCAGCAGGCTAACCTCGACGGGGGGAGAAGCTTTCTTT.

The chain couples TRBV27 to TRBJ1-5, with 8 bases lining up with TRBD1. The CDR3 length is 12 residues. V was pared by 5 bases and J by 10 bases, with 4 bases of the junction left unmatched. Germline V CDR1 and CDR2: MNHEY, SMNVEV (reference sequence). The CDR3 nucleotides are TGTGCCAGCAGTGAGTCAGGGGGCCCCCAGCATTTT. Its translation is CASSESGGPQHF.